The T cell receptor (beta chain) under discussion was sequenced for a study of CD8 T cells in ankylosing spondylitis (dated by TCRdb to the late 2010s). About the study as a whole: T cell receptor beta repertoires were profiled in healthy donors and ankylosing spondylitis patients so that disease-linked TCR variants could be found. Peripheral blood samples were taken, and synovial fluid was additionally collected from ankylosing spondylitis patients. The full study cohort was made up of 25 to 30 ankylosing spondylitis patients and about a hundred healthy donors.

This clonotype was counted only a few times. Its target antigen remains unknown. Nothing much larger sits one base from this clone, and base qualities are not available. The germline V gene gives CDR1 as MNHNS and CDR2 as SASEGT. CDR3 length: 13 amino acids, cysteine to phenylalanine. Only the CDR3 DNA stays, 39 bases, in frame from base 1. V is clipped by 4 bases and J by 5 bases, and the sequence between their germline boundaries is 9 bases long. Results and caveats for the whole study, not just this receptor: Some TCR beta motif variants had previously been reported in synovial fluid and blood of reactive arthritis patients, which suggested common disease-initiation mechanisms. A CD8+ phenotype was shown by the disease-linked clones, which were found at relatively low frequencies in peripheral blood. Blood from ankylosing spondylitis patients appeared to be characterized by a TCR beta motif composed of eight or nine highly homologous amino acid variants. The disease-linked clones were reported to be significantly enriched in matched synovial fluid samples from ankylosing spondylitis patients.

The data were produced on an Illumina HiSeq 2500. Quantitative 5'-RACE with molecular barcodes was used to prepare TCR beta libraries. As for the authors' bioinformatics: A new computational method, built on a probabilistic model of VDJ rearrangement, was used to identify disease-linked TCR variants. The public reads were reanalyzed by TCRdb: fastp trimming at Q25, MiXCR alignment, in-frame beta chains only. Rows merge per CDR3 protein into single entries with the most common DNA and genes. These V and J calls are TCRdb output, not the study's own analysis. The sample table holds fewer than 650,000 distinct CDR3 sequences, of which roughly 13% were seen once. The ten largest clonotypes hold 6.8% of the sample.

The rearrangement joined TRBV6-1 to TRBJ1-5; there is no confident call for the D gene. Source material: blood, either unsorted or a sorted T cell fraction (not recorded which). The sequence was collected from a male donor with ankylosing spondylitis. The CDR3 reads as follows: CASSAGNHQPQHF. The DNA is TGTGCCAGCAGTGCGGGGAATCATCAGCCCCAGCATTTT.